The next 31 T cell receptor beta chains were all read from a single sample in a study of cytomegalovirus exposure and HLA in healthy donors. Method: immunoSEQ multiplex PCR; TCRdb's copy keeps in-frame clones and lacks some. This sample has 150,000 to 200,000 clones, with around 82% found just once. Sequenced sample: PBMCs. The receptor set was obtained from a woman aged 18 to 35 in good health and CMV-seropositive.

This chain connects TRBV6-1 to TRBJ2-1; tentatively, D is TRBD1 (6 bases). The CDR3 runs to 14 residues. Germline V gene data show CDR1 as MNHNS and CDR2 as SASEGT. Trimming shortened V by 8 bases and J by 4 bases, and 15 bases separated the two germline ends. The CDR3 spells CASRNRDIYNEQFF. CDR3 bases: TGTGCCAGCCGAAACCGGGACATTTACAATGAGCAGTTCTTC.

This clone occurred once. The V call is TRBV29-1, the J call TRBJ2-1; 15 bases agree with TRBD2. From germline, CDR1 is SQVTM and CDR2 ANQGSEA. The ends lost 7 bases at V and 5 bases at J; junction bases unmatched: 12. The CDR3 covers 17 residues. The CDR3 spells CSGGLAGGLTPHNEQFF. CDR3 in DNA: TGCAGCGGAGGACTAGCGGGGGGGCTTACTCCCCACAATGAGCAGTTCTTC.

V usage is TRBV6-1 and J usage is TRBJ1-4, with D possibly being TRBD1 (5 bases). Trimming pared 5 bases from V and 7 bases from J, leaving 14 bases between. The CDR3 runs 14 residues. The germline V gene encodes CDR1 MNHNS and CDR2 SASEGT. DNA for the CDR3: TGTGCCAGCAGTCTATTTGTCGGGGGTGAAAAACTGTTTTTT. Residues: CASSLFVGGEKLFF.

The chain has TRBV4-3 and TRBJ2-1, with D unclear. Germline V CDR1 and CDR2: LGHNA, YSLEER. The CDR3 is 12 amino acids. V lost 0 bases and J lost 15, with 12 bases in between. The CDR3 bases are TGCGCCAGCAGCCAAGAGGGCGAGTCGAGGTTCTTC. Translated, it gives CASSQEGESRFF.

This chain uses TRBV21-1 with TRBJ2-5; the table calls TRBD1, which could not be checked here. TRBV21-1 is a pseudogene. CDR3 size: 14 residues. CDR3 loop: CASSVTLGAQTQYF. Written as DNA, the CDR3 is TGTGCCAGCAGTGTTACGCTAGGGGCGCAGACCCAGTACTTC.

The chain has TRBV19 and TRBJ1-5; 7 bases line up with TRBD1. V lost 6 bases, J lost 0 bases, and 5 bases stayed unmatched. The CDR3 extends over 15 amino acids. The germline gives CDR1 LNHDA, CDR2 SQIVND (reference sequence). The CDR3 coding sequence is TGTGCCAGTAGCCGCGGACAGGATAGCAATCAGCCCCAGCATTTT. Amino acids: CASSRGQDSNQPQHF.

The chain links TRBV30 to TRBJ1-1; D uncertain. Germline values: CDR1 GTSNPN, CDR2 SVGIG (reference sequence). This CDR3 has 14 amino acids. V was shortened by 8 bases and J by 5 bases, with 21 bases between the two germline ends. The CDR3 spells CAPYTQREGTEAFF. The CDR3 coding sequence is TGTGCCCCATATACACAGAGGGAAGGGACTGAAGCTTTCTTT.

This chain connects TRBV2 to TRBJ1-2, with a possible D match to TRBD1 (5 bases). The V gene's germline CDR1 is SNHLY and CDR2 FYNNEI. Deletions cut 1 base from V and 6 bases from J, with 15 bases between. The CDR3 spans 15 residues. CDR3 bases: TGTGCCAGCAGTGAAGATCCAGGGTGGGTAGATGGCTACACCTTC. It encodes CASSEDPGWVDGYTF.

The rearrangement links TRBV7-9 to TRBJ2-3, with 12 bases that match TRBD2. Trimming removed 5 bases from V and 8 bases from J; junction bases left unmatched: 2. The CDR3 has 13 amino acids. Germline CDR1 SEHNR, CDR2 FQNEAQ (reference sequence). CDR3 residues: CASSAGLAGTQYF. CDR3 nucleotides: TGTGCCAGCAGCGCGGGACTAGCGGGTACGCAGTATTTT.

This clone was detected only a few times. The chain carries TRBV5-5 and TRBJ1-2, with D maybe TRBD1 (6 bases). Germline lookup yields CDR1 SGHKS and CDR2 YYEKEE (reference sequence). The CDR3 spans 15 residues. V lost 5 bases and J lost 5, with 19 bases in between. The CDR3 spells CASRADRRFLYGYTF. As DNA, the CDR3 is TGTGCCAGCAGGGCGGACAGACGATTTCTATATGGCTACACCTTC.

The chain uses TRBV13 and TRBJ1-1; a possible D gene is TRBD1 (5 bases). This CDR3 is built from 16 residues. V gave up 0 bases and J gave up 1 base, with 12 bases separating them. Per germline, CDR1 PRHDT and CDR2 FYEKMQ (reference sequence). The CDR3 reads CASSLGLGVTNTEAFF. CDR3 nucleotide sequence: TGTGCCAGCAGCTTAGGCCTAGGGGTAACGAACACTGAAGCTTTCTTT.

This clone was counted a few times. V usage is TRBV19 and J usage is TRBJ1-2; D is uncertain. The CDR3 has 12 amino acids. Trimming took 10 bases from V and 3 from J, leaving 12 bases between them. The germline CDR1 and CDR2 sequences are LNHDA and SQIVND (reference sequence). The chain's CDR3 is CATKRGYYGYTF. CDR3 sequence (DNA): TGTGCCACCAAGCGGGGATACTATGGCTACACCTTC.

This chain uses TRBV7-2 with TRBJ2-7; D possibly corresponds to TRBD2 (5 bases). V gave up 7 bases and J gave up 0 bases, with 13 bases separating them. Germline V gene lookup returns CDR1 SGHTA and CDR2 FQGNSA. The CDR3 sequence is 14 residues long. The chain's CDR3 is CASTTRGLSYEQYF. In DNA, the CDR3 is TGTGCCAGCACCACACGCGGACTCTCCTACGAGCAGTACTTC.

V gene TRBV5-1 combines with J gene TRBJ2-3, with unresolved D. Germline-derived CDR1 and CDR2 are SGHRS and YFSETQ. This CDR3 is 13 amino acids long. Trimming took 9 bases from V and 1 from J, leaving 12 bases between them. CDR3 in DNA: TGCGCCACCGCGAGTGGAGGCACAGATACGCAGTATTTT. Its translation is CATASGGTDTQYF.

The V call is TRBV28, the J call TRBJ2-7; 9 positions agree with TRBD2. CDR1 is MDHEN, CDR2 SYDVKM, per germline. The CDR3 totals 16 residues. Germline trimming cut 8 bases from V and 0 bases from J; bases unmatched to any gene: 11. The CDR3 sequence is CASLAVAGDPSYEQYF. The CDR3 nucleotides are TGTGCCAGCTTAGCTGTAGCGGGGGACCCCTCCTACGAGCAGTACTTC.

The chain joins TRBV4-2 to TRBJ2-1; maybe TRBD2 (6 bases). The germline gives CDR1 LGHNA, CDR2 YNFKEQ. The CDR3 is 14 residues long. V was clipped by 1 base and J by 6 bases, with 10 bases between them. The CDR3 spells CASSQALAVNEQFF. Written as DNA, the CDR3 is TGTGCCAGCAGCCAAGCTTTAGCGGTCAATGAGCAGTTCTTC.

V usage is TRBV6-1 and J usage is TRBJ2-3; no reliable D call. Per germline, CDR1 MNHNS and CDR2 SASEGT. The CDR3 loop spans 13 amino acids. V shed 4 bases and J shed 0 bases, with 5 bases lying between them. In DNA, the CDR3 is TGTGCCAGCAGTGCCGGTAGCACAGATACGCAGTATTTT. Its translation: CASSAGSTDTQYF.

The genes are TRBV6-4 and TRBJ2-1; tentatively, D is TRBD2 (5 bases). The germline CDR1 and CDR2 sequences are MRHNA and SNTAGT. The V end lost 1 base, the J end lost 0 bases, and 16 bases lay between the germline ends. This CDR3 has 18 amino acids. This chain's CDR3 is CASSDCVRRMSSYNEQFF. The CDR3 DNA follows: TGTGCCAGCAGTGACTGTGTGAGGAGGATGAGCTCCTACAATGAGCAGTTCTTC.

The V gene is TRBV7-3, the J gene TRBJ2-1, with D possibly being TRBD2 (6 bases). Germline V lookup: CDR1 SGHTA, CDR2 FQGTGA. CDR3 length: 14 amino acids. V lost 1 base and J lost 7, with 11 bases in between. CDR3 in amino acids: CASSLMGGRNEQFF. CDR3 in DNA: TGTGCCAGCAGCTTAATGGGGGGTCGAAATGAGCAGTTCTTC.

V and J are TRBV7-8 and TRBJ2-2, with TRBD1 identical over 7 bases. In germline, CDR1 is SGHVS, CDR2 FQNEAQ. This CDR3 is 14 amino acids long. The V and J ends lost 5 bases and 6 bases, in that order; junction bases with no gene match: 6. The chain's CDR3 is CASSPRTGSGELFF. The CDR3 region has the DNA TGTGCCAGCAGCCCACGGACAGGTTCCGGGGAGCTGTTTTTT.

The V gene is TRBV4-2, the J gene TRBJ2-7; D is possibly TRBD2 (5 bases). Between the trimmed V and J ends, which lost 0 bases and 3 bases, there was a span of 12 bases. Per the germline V gene, CDR1 is LGHNA and CDR2 is YNFKEQ. This CDR3 has 15 amino acids. The CDR3 here is CASSQDPGNFYEQYF. DNA of the CDR3: TGTGCCAGCAGCCAAGATCCGGGAAACTTCTACGAGCAGTACTTC.

V gene TRBV9 combines with J gene TRBJ2-3, with D unclear. Germline CDR1 and CDR2: SGDLS and YYNGEE. V was shortened by 4 bases and J by 6 bases, with 18 bases between the two germline ends. CDR3 size: 15 residues. The CDR3 DNA sequence: TGTGCCAGCAGCCCGCGAACCACTGTACGGGATACGCAGTATTTT. It is translated as CASSPRTTVRDTQYF.

The J gene is TRBJ2-1, the V gene TRBV11-3, with 13 bases fitting TRBD2. V dropped 4 bases and J dropped 9; count of bases not matched to a gene: 15. The CDR3 length is 18 residues. Germline V CDR1 and CDR2: SGHNT, YENEEA. In DNA form, the CDR3 reads TGTGCCAGCAGCTCGCGCGGGACTAGCGGGGCAAGTTCTCGTGAGCAGTTCTTC. Amino acids: CASSSRGTSGASSREQFF.

This clone was seen a single time. V and J are TRBV9 and TRBJ1-4, with TRBD1 matching 8 bases. Germline CDR1 SGDLS, CDR2 YYNGEE. After removal of 4 bases from V and 8 bases from J, the junction contained 10 bases not matched to a gene. The CDR3 spans 15 residues. The CDR3 is CASSPRTGFEEKLFF. CDR3 bases: TGTGCCAGCAGCCCGCGGACAGGGTTCGAAGAAAAACTGTTTTTT.

The J gene is TRBJ2-1, the V gene TRBV19; a possible D gene is TRBD2 (7 bases). V was shortened by 7 bases and J by 5 bases, with 24 bases between the two germline ends. Looked up from germline, CDR1 is LNHDA and CDR2 is SQIVND (reference sequence). This CDR3 has 17 residues. CDR3 DNA: TGTGCCAGTACCCCTATCGACCGGGCGGGGGCGAACAATGAGCAGTTCTTC. This codes for CASTPIDRAGANNEQFF.

CDR3: CASSLNTGELFF. The CDR3 DNA follows: TGTGCCAGCAGCCTAAACACCGGGGAGCTGTTTTTT. The rearrangement joins TRBV7-2 to TRBJ2-2; D call uncertain. Per the germline V gene, CDR1 is SGHTA and CDR2 is FQGNSA. CDR3 length: 12 residues. The V gene lost 5 bases and the J gene lost 2 bases, with 3 bases spanning the gap.

This clone was detected a few times. The rearrangement joins TRBV6-4 to TRBJ2-1; the match to TRBD2 covers 14 bases. From germline, CDR1 is MRHNA and CDR2 SNTAGT. After removal of 4 bases from V and 6 bases from J, the junction contained 2 bases not matched to a gene. This CDR3 region has 15 residues. The CDR3: CASSGLAGGSNEQFF. CDR3 nucleotide sequence: TGTGCCAGCAGTGGACTAGCGGGGGGGTCCAATGAGCAGTTCTTC.

DNA of the CDR3: TGTGCCAGCAGCGTTGCCGGGGGGATCCGAAACACCATATATTTT. This sequence encodes CASSVAGGIRNTIYF. The rearrangement links TRBV9 to TRBJ1-3; D possibly corresponds to TRBD1 (5 bases). The CDR3 is made up of 15 amino acids. The V end lost 2 bases, the J end lost 5 bases, and 14 bases lay between the germline ends. From germline, CDR1 is SGDLS and CDR2 YYNGEE.

This clone was picked up a small number of times. This chain links TRBV6-5 with TRBJ1-5; D may be TRBD1 (5 bases). The CDR3 consists of 16 residues. The germline V gene has CDR1 MNHEY and CDR2 SVGAGI. Trimming left V 2 bases short and J 6 bases short, with 17 bases between. The CDR3 DNA reads as TGTGCCAGCAGTTACCCGAATCAGGGTAGGAGTCAGCCCCAGCATTTT. Its translation: CASSYPNQGRSQPQHF.

The chain links TRBV5-1 to TRBJ2-7, with 8 nucleotides matching TRBD1. Germline loops: CDR1 SGHRS, CDR2 YFSETQ. The V gene end was trimmed by 0 bases and the J gene end by 7 bases; junction bases not matched to a gene: 9. The CDR3 is 15 residues long. The CDR3: CASSLAAGQVWEQYF. CDR3 coding DNA: TGCGCCAGCAGCTTGGCCGCGGGACAGGTCTGGGAGCAGTACTTC.

In its sample, this clone was seen once. CDR3 DNA sequence: TGTGCCAGCAGGGGAAAGGGGCTTTACGAGCAGTACTTC. As protein: CASRGKGLYEQYF. J is TRBJ2-7 and V is TRBV6-1; tentatively, D is TRBD1 (5 bases). CDR1 and CDR2 (germline): MNHNS, SASEGT. Trimming removed 6 bases at V and 4 bases at J, with 13 bases between. This CDR3 comprises 13 residues.